A selection of T cell receptor beta chains follows, all from one sample in a study of T cell repertoires in cytomegalovirus infection. TCRdb used MiXCR to reprocess the reads, holding one entry per CDR3 protein. Among around 450,000 distinct CDR3 sequences listed, roughly 30% were seen once. Sequenced sample: PBMCs. Source of these receptors: a human donor in good health (CMV status not recorded). Some clones in this sample may be carry-over from other donors' samples. Both conserved end residues are part of each CDR3. The D gene is left open where the match is weak. For some rows the clone size is stated as once, few or many, or as a class when expanded; others skip it.

size,J,D,V,DNA,CDR3
-,TRBJ1-1,-,TRBV6-5,TGTGCCAGCAGTTACCTTGGGGGAGACACTGAAGCTTTCTTT,CASSYLGGDTEAFF
few,TRBJ1-5,TRBD1,TRBV5-6,TGTGCCAGCAGCTCCGGGACAGACAATCAGCCCCAGCATTTT,CASSSGTDNQPQHF
few,TRBJ2-1,TRBD1,TRBV6-5,TGTGCCAGCAGTTACTTACCCCCGGGACAGGGGGCTGATGAGCAGTTCTTC,CASSYLPPGQGADEQFF
few,TRBJ1-1,-,TRBV5-6,TGTGCCAGCAGCTTGGAAAACTCCCTTGAAGCTTTCTTT,CASSLENSLEAFF
many,TRBJ1-3,-,TRBV7-8,TGTGCCAGCAGCTTAGGGAACTCTGGAAACACCATATATTTT,CASSLGNSGNTIYF
-,TRBJ2-7,-,TRBV27,TGTGCCAGCAGTCTCCTACCTAGTTACGAGCAGTACTTC,CASSLLPSYEQYF
few,TRBJ1-5,TRBD1,TRBV6-2/TRBV6-3,TGTGCCAGCAGGGGACAGGAAAAAAAGGGTCAGCCCCAGCATTTT,CASRGQEKKGQPQHF
many,TRBJ2-3,TRBD2,TRBV29-1,TGCAGCGTTGGCCCTAGCGGGGGGGGTACAGATACGCAGTATTTT,CSVGPSGGGTDTQYF
-,TRBJ1-4,-,TRBV15,TGTGCCACCAGCCGGATTAATGAAAAACTGTTTTTT,CATSRINEKLFF
few,TRBJ2-2,TRBD2,TRBV19,TGTGCCAGTAGTATTCTCGCGGGGGGGCTCGGCACCGGGGAGCTGTTTTTT,CASSILAGGLGTGELFF
-,TRBJ2-2,-,TRBV4-1,TGCGCCAGCAGCCAACAGGGCGGAAACACCGGGGAGCTGTTTTTT,CASSQQGGNTGELFF
few,TRBJ1-2,TRBD1,TRBV7-8,TGTGCCAGCAGCTTCGGGACAGGGGGCGAGGGCTACACCTTC,CASSFGTGGEGYTF
once,TRBJ2-3,-,TRBV5-1,TGCGCCAGCAGCTCCAATATAGATACGCAGTATTTT,CASSSNIDTQYF
-,TRBJ2-7,-,TRBV7-6,TGTGCCAGCAGCTTACAGACCGCGACCGAGCAGTACTTC,CASSLQTATEQYF
many,TRBJ2-1,-,TRBV7-2,TGTGCCAGCAGCTTAGTAGGGAGGACGGGGTACAATGAGCAGTTCTTC,CASSLVGRTGYNEQFF
-,TRBJ1-6,-,TRBV2,TGTGCCAGCAGTGAACGACAGGTCAATTCACCCCTCCACTTT,CASSERQVNSPLHF
few,TRBJ2-1,TRBD1,TRBV2,TGTGCCAGCAGTGAAGAGGGGGCTAGGGGGTACAATGAGCAGTTCTTC,CASSEEGARGYNEQFF
many,TRBJ1-1,TRBD1,TRBV7-2,TGTGCCAGCAGCGGACGACAGGGAGCGAACACTGAAGCTTTCTTT,CASSGRQGANTEAFF
few,TRBJ2-1,-,TRBV2,TGTGCCAGCAGCGACTGGGTGGAAGAGCAGTTCTTC,CASSDWVEEQFF
once,TRBJ1-2,TRBD1,TRBV11-2,TGTGCCAGCAGCTCTTACCAGGGGGCTTACTATGGCTACACCTTC,CASSSYQGAYYGYTF
few,TRBJ1-5,-,TRBV19,TGTGCCAGTAGTATAGGCAGGGTTAATAGCAATCAGCCCCAGCATTTT,CASSIGRVNSNQPQHF
-,TRBJ2-5,-,TRBV7-9,TGTGCCAGCAGCCCCCGGACAGTACAAGAGACCCAGTACTTC,CASSPRTVQETQYF
-,TRBJ1-2,-,TRBV12-3/TRBV12-4,TGTGCCAGCAGTCTCGGATCCCCGAGCCTCTATGGCTACACCTTC,CASSLGSPSLYGYTF
-,TRBJ1-4,TRBD1,TRBV2,TGTGCCAGCAGTGAATTCGGGACAGGGGAGGAAAAACTGTTTTTT,CASSEFGTGEEKLFF
few,TRBJ2-7,TRBD1,TRBV29-1,TGCAGCGTTTACGTTATAGGGGGCGACGAGCAGTACTTC,CSVYVIGGDEQYF
-,TRBJ1-6,-,TRBV28,TGTGCCAGCAGTTTCGATTCACCCCTCCACTTT,CASSFDSPLHF
many,TRBJ1-2,-,TRBV12-3/TRBV12-4,TGTGCCAGCAGTTTGCTTTCTAACTATGGCTACACCTTC,CASSLLSNYGYTF
many,TRBJ2-7,TRBD1,TRBV7-2,TGTGCCAGCAGCACACAGGGGGCGAGCTCCTACGAGCAGTACTTC,CASSTQGASSYEQYF
-,TRBJ2-4,-,TRBV11-2,TGTGCCAGCAGCTCCGCTGGGGTAGCCAAAAACATTCAGTACTTC,CASSSAGVAKNIQYF
-,TRBJ1-5,-,TRBV6-6,TGTGCCAGCAGTTACTCCGGGACCAAGGGCAATCAGCCCCAGCATTTT,CASSYSGTKGNQPQHF
-,TRBJ1-5,-,TRBV7-6,TGTGCCAGCAGCACAGGCGGGGGGCTCAATCCGACCCAGCATTTT,CASSTGGGLNPTQHF
-,TRBJ2-7,TRBD1,TRBV6-1,TGTGCCAGCAGGGGTGGACAGGGATTCTACGAGCAGTACTTC,CASRGGQGFYEQYF
-,TRBJ2-2,-,TRBV5-3,TGTGCCAGCAGCTTGAAGGCAGCTAACACCTGGGAGCTGTTTTTT,CASSLKAANTWELFF
-,TRBJ2-1,-,TRBV5-4,TGTGCCAGCAGCTTGGCCGCGCACTCGCGCTCCTACAATGAGCAGTTCTTC,CASSLAAHSRSYNEQFF
-,TRBJ2-6,-,TRBV7-2,TGTGCCAGCAGCTTAGACTTGGGCTCCGGGGCCAACGTCCTGACTTTC,CASSLDLGSGANVLTF
-,TRBJ2-1,-,TRBV2,TGTGCCAGCAGTGAGTACAGACTAAATGTGAATGAGCAGTTCTTC,CASSEYRLNVNEQFF
few,TRBJ2-7,TRBD1,TRBV15,TGTGCCACCAGCACCAGGGGGCCAACCTACGAGCAGTACTTC,CATSTRGPTYEQYF